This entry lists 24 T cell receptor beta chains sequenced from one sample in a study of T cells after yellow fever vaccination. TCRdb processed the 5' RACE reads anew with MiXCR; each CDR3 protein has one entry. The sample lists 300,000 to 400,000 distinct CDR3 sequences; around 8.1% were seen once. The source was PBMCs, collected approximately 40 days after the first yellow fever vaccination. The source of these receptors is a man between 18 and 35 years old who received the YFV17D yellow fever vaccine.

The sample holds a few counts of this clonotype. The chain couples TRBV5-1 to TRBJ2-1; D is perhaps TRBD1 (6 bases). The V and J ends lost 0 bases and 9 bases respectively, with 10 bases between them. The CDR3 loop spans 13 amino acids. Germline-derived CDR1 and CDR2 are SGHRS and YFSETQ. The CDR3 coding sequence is TGCGCCAGCAGCTTGGACAGGGACGGTGAGCAGTTCTTC. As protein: CASSLDRDGEQFF.

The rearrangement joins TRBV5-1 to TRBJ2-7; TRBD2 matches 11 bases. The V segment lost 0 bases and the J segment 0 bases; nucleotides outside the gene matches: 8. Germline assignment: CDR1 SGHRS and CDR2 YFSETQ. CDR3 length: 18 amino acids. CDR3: CASSLDISGGVSSYEQYF. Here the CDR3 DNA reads TGCGCCAGCAGCTTGGATATTAGCGGGGGGGTGAGCTCCTACGAGCAGTACTTC.

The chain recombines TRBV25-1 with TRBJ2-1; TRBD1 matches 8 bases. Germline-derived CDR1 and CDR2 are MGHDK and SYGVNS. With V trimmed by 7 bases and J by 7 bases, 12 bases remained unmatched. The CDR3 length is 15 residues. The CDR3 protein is CASTQRGTGGNEQFF. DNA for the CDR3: TGTGCCAGCACCCAAAGGGGGACAGGTGGTAATGAGCAGTTCTTC.

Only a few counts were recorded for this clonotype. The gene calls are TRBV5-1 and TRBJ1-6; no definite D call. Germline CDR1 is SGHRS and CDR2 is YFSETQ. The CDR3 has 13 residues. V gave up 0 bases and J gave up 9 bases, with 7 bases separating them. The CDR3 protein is CASSLGSGSPLHF. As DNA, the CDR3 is TGCGCCAGCAGCTTGGGGTCGGGTTCACCCCTCCACTTT.

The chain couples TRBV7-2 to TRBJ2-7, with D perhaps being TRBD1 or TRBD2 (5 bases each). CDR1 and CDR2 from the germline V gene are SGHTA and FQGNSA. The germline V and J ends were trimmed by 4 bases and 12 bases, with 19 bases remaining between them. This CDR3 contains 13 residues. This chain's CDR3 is CASSSQGDRSPYF. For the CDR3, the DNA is TGTGCCAGCAGCTCGCAGGGAGACAGATCTCCGTACTTC.

The CDR3 DNA is TGTGCCAGCAGTTGGGACAGAAATAATTCACCCCTCCACTTT. Protein: CASSWDRNNSPLHF. The chain employs TRBV6-5 and TRBJ1-6; 7 nucleotides line up with TRBD1. With V trimmed by 4 bases and J by 5 bases, 2 bases remained unmatched. The CDR3 spans 14 residues. Germline CDR1 is MNHEY and CDR2 is SVGAGI.

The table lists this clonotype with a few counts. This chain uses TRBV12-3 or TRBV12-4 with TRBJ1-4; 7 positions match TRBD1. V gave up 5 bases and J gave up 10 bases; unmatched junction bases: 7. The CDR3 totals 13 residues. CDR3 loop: CASSGRGFGKLFF. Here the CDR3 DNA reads TGTGCCAGCAGTGGCAGGGGGTTCGGAAAACTGTTTTTT.

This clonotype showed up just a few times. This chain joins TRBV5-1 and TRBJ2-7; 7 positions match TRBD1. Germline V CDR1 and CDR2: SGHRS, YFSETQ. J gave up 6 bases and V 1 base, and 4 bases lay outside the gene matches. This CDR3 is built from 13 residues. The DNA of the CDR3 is TGCGCCAGCAGCTTGAGGGGGCAAGGCGAGCAGTACTTC. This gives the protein CASSLRGQGEQYF.

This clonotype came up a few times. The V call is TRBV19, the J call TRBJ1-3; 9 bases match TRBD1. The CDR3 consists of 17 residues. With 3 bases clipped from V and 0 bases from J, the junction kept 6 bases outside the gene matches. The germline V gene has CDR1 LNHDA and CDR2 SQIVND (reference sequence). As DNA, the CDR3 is TGTGCCAGTAGTATCCCGGGACAGGGAGTCTCTGGAAACACCATATATTTT. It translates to CASSIPGQGVSGNTIYF.

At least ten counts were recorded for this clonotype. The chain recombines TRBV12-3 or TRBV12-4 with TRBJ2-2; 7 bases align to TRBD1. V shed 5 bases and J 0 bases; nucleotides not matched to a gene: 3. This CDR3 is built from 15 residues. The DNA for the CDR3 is TGTGCCAGCAGTAGACAGGGAACGAACACCGGGGAGCTGTTTTTT. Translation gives CASSRQGTNTGELFF.

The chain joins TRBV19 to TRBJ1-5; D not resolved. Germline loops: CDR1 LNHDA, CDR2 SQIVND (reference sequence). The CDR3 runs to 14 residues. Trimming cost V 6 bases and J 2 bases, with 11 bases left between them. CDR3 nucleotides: TGTGCCAGTAGATCGCAAGGTGGCAATCAGCCCCAGCATTTT. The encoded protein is CASRSQGGNQPQHF.

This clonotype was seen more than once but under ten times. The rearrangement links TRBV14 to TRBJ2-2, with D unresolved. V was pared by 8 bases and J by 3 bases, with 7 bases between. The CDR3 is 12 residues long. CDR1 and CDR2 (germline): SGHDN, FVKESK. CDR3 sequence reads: CASLDHTGELFF. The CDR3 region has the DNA TGTGCCAGCCTTGACCACACCGGGGAGCTGTTTTTT.

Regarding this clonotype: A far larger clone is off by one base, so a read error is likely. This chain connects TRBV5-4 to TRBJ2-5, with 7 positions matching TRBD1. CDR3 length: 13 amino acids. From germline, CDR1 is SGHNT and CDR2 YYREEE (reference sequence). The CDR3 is CAISLGQQETQYF. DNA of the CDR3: TGTGCCATCAGCTTGGGACAGCAAGAGACCCAGTACTTC.

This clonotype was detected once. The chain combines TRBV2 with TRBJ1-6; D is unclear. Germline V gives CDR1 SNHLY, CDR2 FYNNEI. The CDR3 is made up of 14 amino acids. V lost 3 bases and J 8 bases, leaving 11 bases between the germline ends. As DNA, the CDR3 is TGTGCCAGCAGTGAGGGCTCCCGGGATTCACCCCTCCACTTT. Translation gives CASSEGSRDSPLHF.

For the CDR3, the DNA is TGTGCCAGCAGCCAAGATCACCCGGACAACTATGGCTACACCTTC. Amino acid sequence: CASSQDHPDNYGYTF. V and J are TRBV4-2 and TRBJ1-2, with unresolved D. Germline CDR1 is LGHNA and CDR2 is YNFKEQ. This CDR3 has 15 amino acids. Trimming took off 0 bases at V and 2 bases at J, with 10 bases between the two ends.

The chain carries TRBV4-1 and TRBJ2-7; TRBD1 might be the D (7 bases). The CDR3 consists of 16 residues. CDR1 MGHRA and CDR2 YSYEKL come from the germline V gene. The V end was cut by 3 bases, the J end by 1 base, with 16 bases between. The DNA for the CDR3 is TGCGCCAGCAGCCACGAGCCTCAGGGGGGATCCTACGAGCAGTACTTC. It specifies CASSHEPQGGSYEQYF.

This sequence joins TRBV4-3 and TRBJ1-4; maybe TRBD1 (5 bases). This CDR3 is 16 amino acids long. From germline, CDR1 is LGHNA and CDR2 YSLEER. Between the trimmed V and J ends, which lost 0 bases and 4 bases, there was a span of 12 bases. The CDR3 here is CASSQDSRGSNEKLFF. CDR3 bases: TGCGCCAGCAGCCAAGATAGTAGGGGCAGTAATGAAAAACTGTTTTTT.

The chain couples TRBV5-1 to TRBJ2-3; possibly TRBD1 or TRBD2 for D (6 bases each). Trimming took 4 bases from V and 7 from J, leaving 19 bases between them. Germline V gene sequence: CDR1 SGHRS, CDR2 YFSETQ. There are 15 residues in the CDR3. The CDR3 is CASSLNAGGWNTQYF. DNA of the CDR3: TGCGCCAGCAGCCTGAACGCCGGGGGCTGGAATACGCAGTATTTT.

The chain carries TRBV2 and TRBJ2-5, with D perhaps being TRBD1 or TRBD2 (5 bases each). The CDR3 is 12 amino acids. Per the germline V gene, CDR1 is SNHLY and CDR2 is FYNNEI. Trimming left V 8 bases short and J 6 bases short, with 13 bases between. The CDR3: CASGDLQQTQYF. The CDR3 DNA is TGTGCCAGCGGGGACCTTCAGCAGACCCAGTACTTC.

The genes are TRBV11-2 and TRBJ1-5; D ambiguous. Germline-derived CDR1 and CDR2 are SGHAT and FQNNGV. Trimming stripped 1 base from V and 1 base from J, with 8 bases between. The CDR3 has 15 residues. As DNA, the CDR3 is TGTGCCAGCAGCTTAGGGTATGGAAGCAATCAGCCCCAGCATTTT. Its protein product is CASSLGYGSNQPQHF.

CDR3 bases: TGTGCCAGCAGCTTTAGCCCTGGGAGCGAGCAGTACGTC. Its protein product is CASSFSPGSEQYV. The V gene is TRBV7-2, the J gene TRBJ2-7, with D possibly TRBD2 on 5 matching bases. The CDR3 contains 13 residues. The germline CDR1 and CDR2 sequences are SGHTA and FQGNSA. Trimming pared 3 bases from V and 6 bases from J, leaving 12 bases between.

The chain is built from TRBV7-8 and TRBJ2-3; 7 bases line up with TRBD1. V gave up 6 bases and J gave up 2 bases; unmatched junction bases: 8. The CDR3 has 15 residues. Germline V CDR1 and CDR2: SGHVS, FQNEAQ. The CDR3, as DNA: TGTGCCAGCAGAGGGTCACAGGGGATCACAGATACGCAGTATTTT. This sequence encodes CASRGSQGITDTQYF.

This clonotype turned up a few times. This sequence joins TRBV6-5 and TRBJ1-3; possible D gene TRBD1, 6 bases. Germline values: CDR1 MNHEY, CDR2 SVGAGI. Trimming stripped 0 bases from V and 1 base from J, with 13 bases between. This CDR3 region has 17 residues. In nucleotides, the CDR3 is TGTGCCAGCAGTTACTCCCAGGGGAGGTTTTCTGGAAACACCATATATTTT. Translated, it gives CASSYSQGRFSGNTIYF.

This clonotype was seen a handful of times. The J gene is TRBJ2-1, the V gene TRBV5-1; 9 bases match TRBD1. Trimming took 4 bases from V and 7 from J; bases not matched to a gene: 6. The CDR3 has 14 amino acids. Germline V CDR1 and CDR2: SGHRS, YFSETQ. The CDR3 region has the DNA TGCGCCAGCAGCCCCGGACAGGGGCTGAATGAGCAGTTCTTC. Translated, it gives CASSPGQGLNEQFF.